This T cell receptor (beta chain) stems from a study of cytomegalovirus exposure and HLA in healthy donors. Study conclusions and caveats: Cytomegalovirus status, reportedly, was diagnosed with high specificity and sensitivity by the classifier.

Comment on this clone: Its antigen is not known.

13 Jbeta primers and 60 Vbeta primers were used for the PCR. Only in-frame clones appear in the TCRdb table, and some are missing; sequencing was by immunoSEQ multiplex PCR. The sample has under 200,000 clones, more than 75% seen once. The CDR3 extends over 16 amino acids. Germline V gene lookup returns CDR1 SGHRS and CDR2 YFSETQ. Unmatched junction bases numbered 6, after V lost 2 bases and J lost 2 bases. Material for sequencing was PBMCs. The chain uses TRBV5-1 and TRBJ2-3, with 9 nucleotides matching TRBD2. The clonotype comes from a man aged 18 to 30 in good health and CMV-seropositive. The CDR3: CASSLIAGDLTDTQYF. Written as DNA, the CDR3 is TGCGCCAGCAGCTTAATAGCGGGGGACCTCACAGATACGCAGTATTTT.